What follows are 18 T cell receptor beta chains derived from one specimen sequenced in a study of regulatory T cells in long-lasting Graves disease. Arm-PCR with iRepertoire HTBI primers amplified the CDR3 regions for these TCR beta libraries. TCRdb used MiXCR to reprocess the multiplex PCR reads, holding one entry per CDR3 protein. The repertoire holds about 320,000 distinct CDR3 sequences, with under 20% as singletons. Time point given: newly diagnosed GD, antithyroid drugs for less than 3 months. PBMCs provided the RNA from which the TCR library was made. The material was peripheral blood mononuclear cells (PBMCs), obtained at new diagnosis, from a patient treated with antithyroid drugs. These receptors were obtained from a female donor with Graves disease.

The CDR3 reads CATSDPPGLQSSYNEQFF. The CDR3 DNA follows: TGTGCCACCAGTGACCCCCCGGGACTTCAAAGCTCCTACAATGAGCAGTTCTTC. The chain has TRBV24-1 and TRBJ2-1; D might be TRBD2 (6 bases). Germline values: CDR1 KGHDR, CDR2 SFDVKD. The CDR3 length is 18 residues. With 4 bases removed from V and 0 bases from J, the gap between germline ends came to 18 bases.

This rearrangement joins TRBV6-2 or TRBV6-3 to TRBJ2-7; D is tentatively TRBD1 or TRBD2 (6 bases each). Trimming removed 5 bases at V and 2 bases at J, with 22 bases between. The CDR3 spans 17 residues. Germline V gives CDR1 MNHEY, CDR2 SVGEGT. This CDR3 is CASSGGGRDINPYEQYF. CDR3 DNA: TGTGCCAGCAGTGGGGGCGGGCGGGACATTAACCCCTACGAGCAGTACTTC.

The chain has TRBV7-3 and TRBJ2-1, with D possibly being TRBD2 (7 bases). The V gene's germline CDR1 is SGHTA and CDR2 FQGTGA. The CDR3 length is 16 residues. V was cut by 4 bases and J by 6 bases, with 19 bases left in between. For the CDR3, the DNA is TGTGCCAGCAGCTCCGTGGGGGGGGCGATGGGCAATGAGCAGTTCTTC. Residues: CASSSVGGAMGNEQFF.

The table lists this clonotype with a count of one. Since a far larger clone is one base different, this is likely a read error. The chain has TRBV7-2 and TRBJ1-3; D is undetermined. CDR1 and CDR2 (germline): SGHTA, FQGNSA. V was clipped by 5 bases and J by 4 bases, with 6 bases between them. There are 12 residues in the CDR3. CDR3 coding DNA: TGTGCCAGCAGCGAAGGGGGAAACACCATATATTTT. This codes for CASSEGGNTIYF.

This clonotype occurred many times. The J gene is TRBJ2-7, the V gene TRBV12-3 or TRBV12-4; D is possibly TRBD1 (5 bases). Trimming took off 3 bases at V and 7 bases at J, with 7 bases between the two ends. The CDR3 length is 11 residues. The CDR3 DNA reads TGTGCCAGCAGTTTGGGGCAGGAGCAGTACTTC. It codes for CASSLGQEQYF.

CDR3 region: CSVEKGDGEKLFF. DNA of the CDR3: TGCAGCGTTGAAAAGGGTGATGGTGAAAAACTGTTTTTT. This chain connects TRBV29-1 to TRBJ1-4; D uncertain. V dropped 2 bases and J dropped 7 bases, with 11 bases sitting between them. CDR3 length: 13 amino acids. The germline gives CDR1 SQVTM, CDR2 ANQGSEA.

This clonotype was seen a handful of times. The CDR3 is CASSLGGAGANVLTF. As DNA, the CDR3 is TGTGCCAGCAGCTTGGGAGGGGCTGGGGCCAACGTCCTGACTTTC. V gene TRBV5-4 combines with J gene TRBJ2-6; TRBD1 or TRBD2 may be the D gene (5 bases each). Germline V gene data show CDR1 as SGHNT and CDR2 as YYREEE (reference sequence). Trimming shortened V by 0 bases and J by 2 bases, and 6 bases separated the two germline ends. CDR3 size: 15 residues.

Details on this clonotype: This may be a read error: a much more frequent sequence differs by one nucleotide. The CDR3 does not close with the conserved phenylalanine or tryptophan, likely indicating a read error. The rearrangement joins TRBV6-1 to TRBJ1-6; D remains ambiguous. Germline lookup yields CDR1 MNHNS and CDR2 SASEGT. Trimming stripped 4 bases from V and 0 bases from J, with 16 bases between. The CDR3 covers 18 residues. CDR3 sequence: CASSGNGPWSSYNSPLHL. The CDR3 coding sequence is TGTGCCAGCAGTGGTAACGGCCCATGGAGCTCCTATAATTCACCCCTCCACCTT.

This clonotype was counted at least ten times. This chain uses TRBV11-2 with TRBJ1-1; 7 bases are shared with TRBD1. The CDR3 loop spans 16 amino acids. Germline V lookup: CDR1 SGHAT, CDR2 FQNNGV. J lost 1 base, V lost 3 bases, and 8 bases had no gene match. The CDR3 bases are TGTGCCAGCAGCTTCCGCAGGGGGAGTGGGAACACTGAAGCTTTCTTT. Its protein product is CASSFRRGSGNTEAFF.

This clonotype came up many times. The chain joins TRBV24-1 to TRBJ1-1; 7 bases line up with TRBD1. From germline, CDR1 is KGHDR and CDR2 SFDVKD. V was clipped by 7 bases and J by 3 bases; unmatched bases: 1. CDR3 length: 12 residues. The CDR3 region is CATSTGDTEAFF. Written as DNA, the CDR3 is TGTGCCACCAGCACAGGGGACACTGAAGCTTTCTTT.

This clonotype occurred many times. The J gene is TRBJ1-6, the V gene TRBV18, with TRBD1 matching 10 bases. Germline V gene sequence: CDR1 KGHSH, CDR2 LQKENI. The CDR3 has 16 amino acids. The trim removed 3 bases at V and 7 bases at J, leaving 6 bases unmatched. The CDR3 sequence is CASSPRTGGLNSPLHF. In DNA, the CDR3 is TGTGCCAGCTCACCGCGGACAGGGGGTTTGAATTCACCCCTCCACTTT.

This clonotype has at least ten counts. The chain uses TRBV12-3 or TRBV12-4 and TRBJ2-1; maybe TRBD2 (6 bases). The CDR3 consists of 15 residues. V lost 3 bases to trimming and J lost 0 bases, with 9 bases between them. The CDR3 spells CASSLAGPSYNEQFF. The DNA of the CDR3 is TGTGCCAGCAGTTTGGCGGGACCCTCCTACAATGAGCAGTTCTTC.

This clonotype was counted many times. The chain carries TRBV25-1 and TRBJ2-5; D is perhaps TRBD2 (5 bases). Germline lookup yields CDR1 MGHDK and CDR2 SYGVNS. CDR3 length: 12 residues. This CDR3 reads CDPSGEQETQYF. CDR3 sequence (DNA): TGTGACCCCTCCGGGGAGCAAGAGACCCAGTACTTC.

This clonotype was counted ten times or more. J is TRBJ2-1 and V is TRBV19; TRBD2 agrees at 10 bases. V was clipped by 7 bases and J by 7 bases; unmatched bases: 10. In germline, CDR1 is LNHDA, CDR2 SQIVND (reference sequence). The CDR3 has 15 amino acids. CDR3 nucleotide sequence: TGTGCCAGTATAAAGTCTAGCGGGAGTCGGAATGAGCAGTTCTTC. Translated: CASIKSSGSRNEQFF.

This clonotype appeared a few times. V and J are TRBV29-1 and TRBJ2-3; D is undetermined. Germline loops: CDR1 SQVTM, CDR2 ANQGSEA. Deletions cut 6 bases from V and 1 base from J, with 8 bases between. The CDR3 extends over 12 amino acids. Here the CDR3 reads CSVLHGTDTQYF. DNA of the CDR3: TGCAGCGTCCTACATGGCACAGATACGCAGTATTTT.

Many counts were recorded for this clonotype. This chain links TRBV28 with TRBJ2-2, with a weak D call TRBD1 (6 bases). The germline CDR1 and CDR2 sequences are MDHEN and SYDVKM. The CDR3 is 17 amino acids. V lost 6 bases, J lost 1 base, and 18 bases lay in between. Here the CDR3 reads CASSRTASDWNTGELFF. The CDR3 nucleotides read TGTGCCAGCAGCCGGACAGCCTCAGATTGGAACACCGGGGAGCTGTTTTTT.

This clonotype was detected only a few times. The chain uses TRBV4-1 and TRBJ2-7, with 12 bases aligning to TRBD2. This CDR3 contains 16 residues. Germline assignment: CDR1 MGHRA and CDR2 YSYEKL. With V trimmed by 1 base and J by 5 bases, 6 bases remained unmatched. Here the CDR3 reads CASSQARTSGADEQYF. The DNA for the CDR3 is TGCGCCAGCAGCCAAGCTAGGACTAGCGGGGCGGACGAGCAGTACTTC.

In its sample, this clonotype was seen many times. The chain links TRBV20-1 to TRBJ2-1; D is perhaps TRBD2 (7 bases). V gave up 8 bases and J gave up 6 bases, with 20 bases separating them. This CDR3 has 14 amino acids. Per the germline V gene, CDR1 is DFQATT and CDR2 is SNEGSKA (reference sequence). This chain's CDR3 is CSPKGGVGGNEQFF. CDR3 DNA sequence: TGCAGTCCGAAAGGGGGGGTGGGTGGCAATGAGCAGTTCTTC.